These T cell receptor beta chains were read from a single sample in a study of blood T cell repertoires in COVID-19. Using immunoSEQ multiplex PCR, the repertoire was profiled, and TCRdb retains in-frame clones only, with some absent. Here the sample spans 350,000 to 400,000 clones, roughly nine tenths being singletons. Sequenced material: PBMCs or T cells enriched from blood (not recorded which). Receptors were obtained from a woman aged 25 to 39 who had recovered from COVID-19. Both conserved end residues are part of each CDR3. Each record gives: clone size, D gene, V gene, J gene, CDR3 DNA, CDR3 protein. The D gene is left open where the match is weak. A row's size may be missing; if present it is once, few, many or a size class.

>-|TRBD2|TRBV25-1|TRBJ2-1
TGTGCCAGCAGTGAATACGGTCGCGTTAGCGGGAGCAATGAGCAGTTCTTC
CASSEYGRVSGSNEQFF
>-|TRBD1|TRBV18|TRBJ2-1
TGTGCCAGCTCAAATTGGACAGGGGGCTGGAATGAGCAGTTCTTC
CASSNWTGGWNEQFF
>-|TRBD2|TRBV5-1|TRBJ2-2
TGCGCCAGCAGCTCCGCCCTAGCGGCTCTCAATCCCGGGGAGCTGTTTTTT
CASSSALAALNPGELFF
>few|-|TRBV5-4|TRBJ1-4
TGTGCCAGCAGCAGAGGAACGAATGAAAAACTGTTTTTT
CASSRGTNEKLFF
>-|-|TRBV9|TRBJ1-2
TGTGCCAGCGGCGGGGGAGCTAACTATGGCTACACCTTC
CASGGGANYGYTF
>-|TRBD1|TRBV7-2|TRBJ1-1
TGTGCCAGCAGCTTAGGACTAATTGGGACAGGGTTGTTCACTGAAGCTTTCTTT
CASSLGLIGTGLFTEAFF
>-|TRBD1|TRBV3-1/TRBV3-2|TRBJ1-1
TGTGCCAGCAGCCAAGGCGGACAGGGGAGCACTGAAGCTTTCTTT
CASSQGGQGSTEAFF
>-|TRBD1|TRBV9|TRBJ1-6
TGTGCCAGCAGCGGGGGACAGGCGCACTCCTATAATTCACCCCTCCACTTT
CASSGGQAHSYNSPLHF
>few|-|TRBV10-3|TRBJ1-4
TGTGCCATCAGTGTATCAGTTAATGAAAAACTGTTTTTT
CAISVSVNEKLFF
>-|-|TRBV9|TRBJ1-2
TGTGCCAGCAGCCCCTTTCCTGTAACTTACCGTAACTATGGCTACACCTTC
CASSPFPVTYRNYGYTF
>-|-|TRBV7-9|TRBJ2-5
TGTGCCAGCAGCGGTCGACAGGAGACCCAGTACTTC
CASSGRQETQYF
>-|TRBD2|TRBV7-3|TRBJ2-7
TGTGCCAGCAGCTTAACCCCGACTAGCGGGGGTCCCTACGAGCAGTACTTC
CASSLTPTSGGPYEQYF
>-|TRBD2|TRBV30|TRBJ2-7
TGTGCCTGGAGTGTACGACTAGCGGGGATCTACGAGCAGTACTTC
CAWSVRLAGIYEQYF
>once|TRBD2|TRBV11-2|TRBJ2-1
TGTGCCAGCAGCTCGAGGCTAGCGGGAGGACATCGGCGGATCTTC
CASSSRLAGGHRRIF
>-|-|TRBV28|TRBJ1-2
TGTGCCAGCAACCTGGGTCGGGGTGCGTATGGCTACACCTTC
CASNLGRGAYGYTF
>-|TRBD1|TRBV30|TRBJ2-7
TGTGCCTGGAGAACGGTAGGGGGCCTCTACGAGCAGTACTTC
CAWRTVGGLYEQYF
>once|-|TRBV4-1|TRBJ1-2
TGCGCCAGCAGCCAAGATATTACAGGGCTGAGGGGCTACACCTTC
CASSQDITGLRGYTF
>once|-|TRBV11-2|TRBJ1-2
TGTGCCAGCAGCTCTAGGAGGACTGATAACTATGGCTACACCTTC
CASSSRRTDNYGYTF
>-|-|TRBV6-2/TRBV6-3|TRBJ2-1
TGTGCCAGCAGTGCAAGTGTGACAGACTCTTACAATGAGCAGTTCTTC
CASSASVTDSYNEQFF
>-|-|TRBV6-2/TRBV6-3|TRBJ1-1
TGTGCCAGCACCCCCCTGGGGAGGCGAACAACTGAAGCTTTCTTT
CASTPLGRRTTEAFF